A selection of T cell receptor beta chains follows, all from one sample in a study of radiotherapy plus CTLA-4 blockade in lung cancer. The method was immunoSEQ multiplex PCR; TCRdb's version includes in-frame clones alone and lacks a portion of them. In the table there are approximately 69,000 clones, around 80% of which are singletons. Sequences were derived from peripheral blood, sampled from a patient treated with radiotherapy plus ipilimumab. These receptor sequences come from a human donor with non-small cell lung cancer who had a complete response to radiotherapy plus ipilimumab. Each CDR3 is given with its conserved first and last residue. A D gene is named only where the DNA matches it firmly. Clone sizes are given selectively: once, few, many, or a class where the clone is expanded.

CASSQQGASGVAQYF,TGCGCCAGCAGCCAACAGGGGGCATCTGGCGTGGCCCAGTACTTC,TRBJ2-5,NA,TRBD1,TRBV4-3
CASSPQLGMTSGNTIYF,TGCGCCAGCAGCCCCCAACTGGGGATGACCTCTGGAAACACCATATATTTT,TRBJ1-3,NA,NA,TRBV4-3
CASSIRQGSYEQYF,TGTGCCAGCAGCATTCGACAGGGTTCTTACGAGCAGTACTTC,TRBJ2-7,NA,TRBD1,TRBV27
CASSLEGGSEQFF,TGTGCCAGCAGCTTAGAAGGGGGTAGTGAGCAGTTCTTC,TRBJ2-1,NA,NA,TRBV7-2
CASSELRGGETEAFF,TGTGCCAGCAGTGAGCTCCGGGGGGGCGAGACTGAAGCTTTCTTT,TRBJ1-1,once,NA,TRBV6-1
CAWSDRSGFGEKLFF,TGTGCCTGGAGTGACAGGTCGGGGTTCGGGGAAAAACTGTTTTTT,TRBJ1-4,NA,NA,TRBV30
CASSSAGKSTDTQYF,TGTGCCAGCAGCTCGGCGGGGAAAAGCACAGATACGCAGTATTTT,TRBJ2-3,once,NA,TRBV7-2
CASSENRGDTQYF,TGCGCCAGCAGCGAAAACAGGGGAGATACGCAGTATTTT,TRBJ2-3,NA,TRBD1,TRBV4-3
CASSYGTGKYGYTF,TGTGCCAGCAGTTACGGGACAGGGAAATATGGCTACACCTTC,TRBJ1-2,NA,TRBD1,TRBV6-5
CASSERIGYGYTF,TGTGCCAGCAGTGAACGCATAGGGTATGGCTACACCTTC,TRBJ1-2,few,NA,TRBV6-5
CASSRKQASYTF,TGCGCCAGCAGCCGCAAGCAGGCAAGCTACACCTTC,TRBJ1-2,NA,NA,TRBV23-1
CASSLGAGRNWNTGELFF,TGTGCCAGCAGCTTAGGGGCCGGCAGGAACTGGAACACCGGGGAGCTGTTTTTT,TRBJ2-2,NA,NA,TRBV7-9
CASIPGDLNTGELFF,TGTGCCAGCATACCCGGGGACCTCAACACCGGGGAGCTGTTTTTT,TRBJ2-2,NA,NA,TRBV7-9
CASSLPPSANTGELFF,TGTGCCAGCAGCCTCCCCCCCTCGGCGAACACCGGGGAGCTGTTTTTT,TRBJ2-2,NA,NA,TRBV9
CASSPRDRDNYGYTF,TGTGCCAGCAGTCCCCGGGACAGGGATAACTATGGCTACACCTTC,TRBJ1-2,NA,TRBD1,TRBV25-1
CASSPRDTNTGELFF,TGTGCCAGCAGCCCCCGGGACACGAACACCGGGGAGCTGTTTTTT,TRBJ2-2,NA,NA,TRBV9
CASSLEGVQYF,TGTGCCAGCAGTTTGGAAGGTGTTCAGTACTTC,TRBJ2-7,NA,NA,TRBV6-6
CASRSRASGWDVETQYF,TGTGCCAGCCGTTCCCGGGCTAGCGGATGGGACGTGGAGACCCAGTACTTC,TRBJ2-5,NA,TRBD2,TRBV25-1
CASSISGGGQPQHF,TGTGCCAGTAGTATCTCAGGGGGCGGACAGCCCCAGCATTTT,TRBJ1-5,NA,TRBD1,TRBV19